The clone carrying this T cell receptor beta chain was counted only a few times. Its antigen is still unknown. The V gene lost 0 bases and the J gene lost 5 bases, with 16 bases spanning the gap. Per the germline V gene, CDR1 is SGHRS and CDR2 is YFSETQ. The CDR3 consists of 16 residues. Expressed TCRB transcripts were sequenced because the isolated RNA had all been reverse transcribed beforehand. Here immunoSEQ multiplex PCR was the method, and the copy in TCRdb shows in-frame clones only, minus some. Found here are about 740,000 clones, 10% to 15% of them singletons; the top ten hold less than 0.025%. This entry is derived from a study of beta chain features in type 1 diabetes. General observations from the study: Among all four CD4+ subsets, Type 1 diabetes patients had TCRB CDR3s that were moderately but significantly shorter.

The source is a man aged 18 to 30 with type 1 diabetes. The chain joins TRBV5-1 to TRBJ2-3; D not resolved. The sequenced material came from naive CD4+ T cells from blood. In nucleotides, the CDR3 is TGCGCCAGCAGCTTGGAGATCCAAAGTGCTCTAGATACGCAGTATTTT. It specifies CASSLEIQSALDTQYF.